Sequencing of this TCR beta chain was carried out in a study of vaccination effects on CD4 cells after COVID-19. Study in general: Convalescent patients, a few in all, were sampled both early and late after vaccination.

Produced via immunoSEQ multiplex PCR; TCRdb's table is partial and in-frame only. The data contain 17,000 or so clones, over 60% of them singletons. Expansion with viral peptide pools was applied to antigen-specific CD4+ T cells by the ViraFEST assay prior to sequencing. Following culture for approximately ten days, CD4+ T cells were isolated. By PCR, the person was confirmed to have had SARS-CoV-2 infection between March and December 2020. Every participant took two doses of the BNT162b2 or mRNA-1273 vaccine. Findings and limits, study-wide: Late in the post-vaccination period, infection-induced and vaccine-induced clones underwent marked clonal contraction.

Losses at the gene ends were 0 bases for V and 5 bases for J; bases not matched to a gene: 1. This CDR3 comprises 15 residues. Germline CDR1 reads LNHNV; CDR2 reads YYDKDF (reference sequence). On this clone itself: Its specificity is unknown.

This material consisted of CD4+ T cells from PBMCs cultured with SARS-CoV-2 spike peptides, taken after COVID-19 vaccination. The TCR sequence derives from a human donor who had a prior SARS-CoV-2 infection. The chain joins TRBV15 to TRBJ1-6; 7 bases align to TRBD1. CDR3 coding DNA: TGTGCCACCAGCAGAGACAGGGGGGATAATTCACCCCTCCACTTT. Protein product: CATSRDRGDNSPLHF.